This is a list of T cell receptor beta chains from one sample in a study of shared clonotypes between healthy human individuals. TCRdb's copy holds only in-frame clones and misses some; the assay was immunoSEQ multiplex PCR. The data hold about 1 million clones, with 65% to 80% observed a single time. The sequenced sample was memory CD4+ T cells sorted from blood. Receptors were obtained from a man younger than 30 in good health. Each CDR3 is given with its conserved first and last residue. Each record gives: D gene, J gene, V gene, clone size, CDR3 protein, CDR3 DNA. The D gene is left open where the match is weak. Size is omitted from some rows. Given values are once, few, many or a class for expanded clones.

>NA|TRBJ2-7|TRBV6-1|NA
CASSVQTQAYEQYF
TGTGCCAGCAGTGTACAGACCCAAGCCTACGAGCAGTACTTC
>TRBD2|TRBJ2-3|TRBV5-1|many
CASRPGSGSASGEYF
TGCGCCAGCAGGCCGGGGAGCGGGAGCGCCTCCGGAGAATATTTT
>TRBD1|TRBJ1-2|TRBV28|NA
CASSLSGQGRGSHGYTF
TGTGCCAGCAGTTTGTCCGGACAGGGCCGAGGGTCCCATGGCTACACCTTC
>NA|TRBJ2-5|TRBV19|NA
CASSSRSETQYF
TGTGCCAGTAGTTCTCGTTCGGAGACCCAGTACTTC
>NA|TRBJ2-3|TRBV5-8|NA
CAGGQGMPDTQYF
TGTGCCGGAGGGCAGGGTATGCCAGATACGCAGTATTTT
>NA|TRBJ1-2|TRBV11-2|NA
CASSLDPGMGYTF
TGTGCCAGCAGCTTAGATCCCGGGATGGGCTACACCTTC
>NA|TRBJ2-1|TRBV7-2|NA
CASKGGGNEQFF
TGTGCCAGCAAGGGGGGTGGCAATGAGCAGTTCTTC
>NA|TRBJ1-2|TRBV7-2|NA
CASSLGVVGQKAF
TGTGCCAGCAGTCTAGGGGTCGTGGGGCAGAAGGCCTTC
>NA|TRBJ2-7|TRBV11-2|NA
CASSLGASEDEQYF
TGTGCCAGCAGCTTAGGGGCTAGCGAGGACGAGCAGTACTTC
>TRBD2|TRBJ2-7|TRBV6-1|few
CASVGGYEQYF
TGTGCCTCCGTGGGGGGGTACGAGCAGTACTTC
>NA|TRBJ1-4|TRBV30|NA
CAWGKGMNEKLFF
TGTGCCTGGGGGAAGGGTATGAATGAAAAACTGTTTTTT
>NA|TRBJ2-2|TRBV5-4|NA
CASSYSGGNTGELFF
TGTGCCAGCAGCTACTCCGGGGGAAACACCGGGGAGCTGTTTTTT
>TRBD2|TRBJ2-7|TRBV6-5|NA
CASSPRGSGGWEQYF
TGTGCCAGCAGTCCTCGCGGTAGCGGGGGGTGGGAGCAGTACTTC
>NA|TRBJ2-1|TRBV4-1|NA
CASSIGYNEQFF
TGCGCCAGCAGCATCGGATACAATGAGCAGTTCTTC
>NA|TRBJ1-2|TRBV5-1|NA
CASRFLTGNYGYTF
TGCGCCAGCAGGTTCCTCACAGGGAACTATGGCTACACCTTC
>TRBD2|TRBJ2-3|TRBV7-6|NA
CASSLAASGFGADTQYF
TGTGCCAGCAGCTTAGCGGCTAGCGGATTTGGGGCAGATACGCAGTATTTT
>NA|TRBJ2-2|TRBV6-5|NA
CASSILSGELFF
TGTGCCAGCAGTATACTGTCCGGGGAGCTGTTTTTT